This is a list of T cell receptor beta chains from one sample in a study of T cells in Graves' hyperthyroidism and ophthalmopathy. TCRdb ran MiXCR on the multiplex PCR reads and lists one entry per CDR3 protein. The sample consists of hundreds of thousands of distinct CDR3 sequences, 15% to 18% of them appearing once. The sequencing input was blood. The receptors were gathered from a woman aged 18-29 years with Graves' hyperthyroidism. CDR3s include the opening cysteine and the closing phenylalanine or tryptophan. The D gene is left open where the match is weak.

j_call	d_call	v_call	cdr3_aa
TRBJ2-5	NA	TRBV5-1	CASSLEKPQETQYF
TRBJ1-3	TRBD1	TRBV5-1	CASSPGTAADTIYF
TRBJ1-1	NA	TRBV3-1	CASSQGGLEAFF
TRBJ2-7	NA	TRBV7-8	CASSTDGGPSYEQYF
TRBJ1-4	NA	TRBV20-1	CSASVQALTNEKLFF
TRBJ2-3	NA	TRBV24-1	CATSGRGEHTDTQYF
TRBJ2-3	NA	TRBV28	CASSLFFDRDTQYF
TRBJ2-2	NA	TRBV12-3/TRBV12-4	CAGGPGRAATGELFF
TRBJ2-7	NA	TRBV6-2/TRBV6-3	CASSYQPGDGQGGTYEQYF
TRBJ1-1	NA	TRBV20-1	CSARDYPEGTEAFF
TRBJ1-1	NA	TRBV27	CASSFGGGGTEAFF
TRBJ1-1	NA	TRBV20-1	CSALTGGNTEAFF
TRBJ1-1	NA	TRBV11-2	CASSPGQGRWDEAFF
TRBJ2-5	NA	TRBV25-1	CASSAGPQETQYF
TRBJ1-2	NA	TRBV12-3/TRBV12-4	CASSPEAGYNYGYTF
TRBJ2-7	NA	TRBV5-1	CASSPGARGDEQYF
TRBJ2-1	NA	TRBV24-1	CATSPRQGLNNEQFF
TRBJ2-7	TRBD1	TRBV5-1	CASRLTGTGASEQYF
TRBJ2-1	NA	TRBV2	CASSVNEQFF
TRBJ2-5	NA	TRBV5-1	CASSGLGLRETQYF
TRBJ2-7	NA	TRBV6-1	CASSPDPPIPYEQYF
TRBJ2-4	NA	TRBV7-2	CASRGGTKNIQYF
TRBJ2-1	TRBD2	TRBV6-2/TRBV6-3	CASSLPSGTYNEQFF
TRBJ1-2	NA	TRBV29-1	CSVDPVTNYGYTF
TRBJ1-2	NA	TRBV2	CASSYLSEGINGYTF
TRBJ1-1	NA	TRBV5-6	CATQSQMNTEAFF
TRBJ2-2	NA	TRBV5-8	CASSLVRGANTGELFF
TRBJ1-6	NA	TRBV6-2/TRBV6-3	CASSLGLFNSPLHF
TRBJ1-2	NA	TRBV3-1	CASQGYYGYTF
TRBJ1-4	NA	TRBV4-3	CASSQGGLEKLFF
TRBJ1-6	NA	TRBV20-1	CSARPSDGGNSPLHF
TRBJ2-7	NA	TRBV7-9	CASSLAPWPIYEQYF